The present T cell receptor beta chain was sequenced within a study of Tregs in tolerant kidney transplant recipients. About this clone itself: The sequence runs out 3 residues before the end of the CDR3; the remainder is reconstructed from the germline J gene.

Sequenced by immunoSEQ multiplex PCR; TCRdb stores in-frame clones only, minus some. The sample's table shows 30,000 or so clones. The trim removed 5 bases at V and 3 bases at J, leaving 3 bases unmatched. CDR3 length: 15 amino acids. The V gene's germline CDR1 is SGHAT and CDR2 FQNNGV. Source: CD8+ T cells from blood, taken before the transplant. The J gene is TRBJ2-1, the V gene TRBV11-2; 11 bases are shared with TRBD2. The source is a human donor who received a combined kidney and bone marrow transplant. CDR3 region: CASSTTSGVYNEQFF. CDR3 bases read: TGTGCCAGCAGCACGACTAGCGGGGTCTACAATGAG. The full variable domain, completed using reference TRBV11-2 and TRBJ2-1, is EAGVAQSPRYKIIEKRQSVAFWCNPISGHATLYWYQQILGQGPKLLIQFQNNGVVDDSQLPKDRFSAERLKGVDSTLKIQPAKLEDSAVYLCASSTTSGVYNEQFFGPGTRLTVL.